The 10 T cell receptor beta chains below were found in one sample sequenced in a study of CD8+ T cells in alopecia areata. RNA was extracted and reverse transcribed into cDNA as the sequencing template. The data were produced by immunoSEQ multiplex PCR, yet TCRdb's version contains in-frame clones alone and is incomplete. Of fewer than 200,000 clones in the sample, roughly 50% were seen once. Treatment indicated: oral pan-JAK inhibitor, 5-10 mg twice daily. Sequenced material: CD4+ T cells sorted from blood, taken around week 55, from a patient treated with tofacitinib. The receptors were gathered from a human donor with alopecia areata.

The table lists this clone with a few counts. The V call is TRBV5-1, the J call TRBJ2-3; the match to TRBD1 covers 7 bases. CDR1 SGHRS and CDR2 YFSETQ come from the germline V gene. There are 14 residues in the CDR3. V shed 4 bases and J 2 bases; nucleotides not matched to a gene: 4. CDR3 nucleotides: TGCGCCAGCAGCCTGGGACAGCACACAGATACGCAGTATTTT. Translation gives CASSLGQHTDTQYF. The complete variable domain, with remaining parts taken from reference TRBV5-1 and TRBJ2-3, reads KAGVTQTPRYLIKTRGQQVTLSCSPISGHRSVSWYQQTPGQGLQFLFEYFSETQRNKGNFPGRFSGRQFSNSRSEMNVSTLELGDSALYLCASSLGQHTDTQYFGPGTRLTVL.

V is TRBV11-2 and J is TRBJ2-3; TRBD2 aligns across 8 bases. The V and J ends lost 0 bases and 5 bases, in that order; junction bases with no gene match: 4. Looked up from germline, CDR1 is SGHAT and CDR2 is FQNNGV. CDR3 size: 15 residues. Here the CDR3 reads CASSLDGLAGDTQYF. The CDR3 bases are TGTGCCAGCAGCTTAGATGGACTAGCTGGAGATACGCAGTATTTT.

The rearrangement joins TRBV6-5 to TRBJ2-1; 12 bases are a match to TRBD2. V lost 2 bases and J lost 6; bases outside the gene matches: 2. This CDR3 is 15 amino acids long. Germline V gene sequence: CDR1 MNHEY, CDR2 SVGAGI. CDR3 sequence: CASSYLAGGLNEQFF. The CDR3 nucleotides read TGTGCCAGCAGTTACCTAGCGGGGGGGCTCAATGAGCAGTTCTTC.

The chain recombines TRBV6-5 with TRBJ2-5; tentatively, D is TRBD2 (6 bases). The length of the CDR3 is 15 residues. Per germline, CDR1 MNHEY and CDR2 SVGAGI. V shed 6 bases and J shed 5 bases, with 19 bases lying between them. The CDR3 loop is CASREVLSRGETQYF. The CDR3 nucleotides are TGTGCCAGCAGAGAGGTACTGAGCCGGGGGGAGACCCAGTACTTC.

The chain has TRBV4-2 and TRBJ1-2; possibly TRBD1 for D (5 bases). Per the germline V gene, CDR1 is LGHNA and CDR2 is YNFKEQ. This CDR3 has 14 amino acids. Trimming left V 0 bases short and J 7 bases short, with 12 bases between. The CDR3: CASSQETRVAGYTF. The CDR3 DNA is TGTGCCAGCAGCCAAGAGACCAGGGTCGCTGGCTACACCTTC.

The chain has TRBV15 and TRBJ2-5; D is ambiguous. Trimming shortened V by 2 bases and J by 1 base, and 8 bases separated the two germline ends. This CDR3 has 14 residues. Germline lookup yields CDR1 LNHNV and CDR2 YYDKDF (reference sequence). The CDR3 nucleotides read TGTGCCACCAGCAGATATGGCGGCCAAGAGACCCAGTACTTC. It codes for CATSRYGGQETQYF.

The rearrangement links TRBV10-3 to TRBJ2-7; unclear D gene. Trimming stripped 3 bases from V and 9 bases from J, with 15 bases between. CDR1 is ENHRY, CDR2 SYGVKD, per germline. CDR3 length: 13 amino acids. The CDR3 DNA follows: TGTGCCATCAGTGACAGTTCCTACGACGGGCAGTACTTC. Its protein product is CAISDSSYDGQYF.

The chain carries TRBV29-1 and TRBJ1-2, with 8 bases fitting TRBD1. CDR1 is SQVTM, CDR2 ANQGSEA, per germline. This CDR3 has 14 amino acids. V shed 5 bases and J 4 bases; nucleotides not matched to a gene: 9. The DNA for the CDR3 is TGCAGCGTTCTAACGGGGACAGGACCCTATGGCTACACCTTC. It yields the protein CSVLTGTGPYGYTF.

The J gene is TRBJ2-5, the V gene TRBV9, with 8 bases matching TRBD2. Per the germline V gene, CDR1 is SGDLS and CDR2 is YYNGEE. V dropped 2 bases and J dropped 4; count of bases not matched to a gene: 10. The CDR3 is 16 residues long. The CDR3 DNA reads as TGTGCCAGCAGCGTGGCCGGGGGGGCCTCGTTAGAGACCCAGTACTTC. Encoded protein: CASSVAGGASLETQYF.

This clone was detected only a few times. The genes are TRBV19 and TRBJ2-1; 8 nucleotides line up with TRBD1. This CDR3 spans 17 amino acids. CDR1 is LNHDA, CDR2 SQIVND, per germline (reference sequence). Unmatched junction bases numbered 10, after V lost 4 bases and J lost 2 bases. DNA of the CDR3: TGTGCCAGTAGTAACACTGGCAGGGGGCTAACCTACAATGAGCAGTTCTTC. Protein: CASSNTGRGLTYNEQFF. Supplemented by reference TRBV19 and TRBJ2-1, the full variable domain reads DGGITQSPKYLFRKEGQNVTLSCEQNLNHDAMYWYRQDPGQGLRLIYYSQIVNDFQKGDIAEGYSVSREKKESFPLTVTSAQKNPTAFYLCASSNTGRGLTYNEQFFGPGTRLTVL.